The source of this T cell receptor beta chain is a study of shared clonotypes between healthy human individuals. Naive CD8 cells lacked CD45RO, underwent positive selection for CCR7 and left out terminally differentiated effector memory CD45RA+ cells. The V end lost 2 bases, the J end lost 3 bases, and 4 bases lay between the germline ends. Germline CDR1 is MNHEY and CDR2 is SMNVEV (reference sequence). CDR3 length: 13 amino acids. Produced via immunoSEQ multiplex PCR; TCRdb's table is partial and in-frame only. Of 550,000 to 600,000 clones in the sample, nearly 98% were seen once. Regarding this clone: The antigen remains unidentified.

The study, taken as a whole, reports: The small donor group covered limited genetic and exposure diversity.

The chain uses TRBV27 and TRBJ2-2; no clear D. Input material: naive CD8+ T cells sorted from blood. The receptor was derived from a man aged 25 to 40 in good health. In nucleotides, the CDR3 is TGTGCCAGCAGTTTAACAGACACCGGGGAGCTGTTTTTT. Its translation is CASSLTDTGELFF.